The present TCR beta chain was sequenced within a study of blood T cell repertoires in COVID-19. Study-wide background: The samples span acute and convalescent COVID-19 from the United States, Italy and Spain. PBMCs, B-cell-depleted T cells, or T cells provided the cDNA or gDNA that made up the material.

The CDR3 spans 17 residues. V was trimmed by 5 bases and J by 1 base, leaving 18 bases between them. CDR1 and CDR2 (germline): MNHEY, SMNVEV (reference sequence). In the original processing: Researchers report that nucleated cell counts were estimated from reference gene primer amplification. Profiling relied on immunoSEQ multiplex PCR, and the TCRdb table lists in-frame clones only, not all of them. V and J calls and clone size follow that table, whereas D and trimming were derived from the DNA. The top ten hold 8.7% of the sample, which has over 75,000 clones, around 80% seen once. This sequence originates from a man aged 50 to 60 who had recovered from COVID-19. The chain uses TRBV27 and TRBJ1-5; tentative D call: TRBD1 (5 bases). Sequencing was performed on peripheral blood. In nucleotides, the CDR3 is TGTGCCAGCAGTGCGTTCTTTCAGGGAGGGAGCAATCAGCCCCAGCATTTT. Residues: CASSAFFQGGSNQPQHF.